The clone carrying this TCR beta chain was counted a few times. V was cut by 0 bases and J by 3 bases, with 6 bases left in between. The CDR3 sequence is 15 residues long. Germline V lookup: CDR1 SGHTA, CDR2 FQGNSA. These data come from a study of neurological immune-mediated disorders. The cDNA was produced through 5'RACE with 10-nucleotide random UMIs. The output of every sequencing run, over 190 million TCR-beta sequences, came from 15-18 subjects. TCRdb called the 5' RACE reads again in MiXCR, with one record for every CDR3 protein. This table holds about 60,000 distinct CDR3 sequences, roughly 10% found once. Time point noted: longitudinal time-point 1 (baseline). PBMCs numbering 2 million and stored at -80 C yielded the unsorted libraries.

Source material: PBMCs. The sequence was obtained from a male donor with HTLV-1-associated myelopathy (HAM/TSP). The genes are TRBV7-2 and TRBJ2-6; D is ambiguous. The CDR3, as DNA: TGTGCCAGCAGCTTAGCGGGGTTTGGGGCCAACGTCCTGACTTTC. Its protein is CASSLAGFGANVLTF. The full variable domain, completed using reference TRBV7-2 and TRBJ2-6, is GAGVSQSPSNKVTEKGKDVELRCDPISGHTALYWYRQSLGQGLEFLIYFQGNSAPDKSGLPSDRFSAERTGGSVSTLTIQRTQQEDSAVYLCASSLAGFGANVLTFGAGSRLTVL.